This T cell receptor beta chain derives from a study of blood T cells in healthy people across ages. This clonotype came up a few times. The antigen remains unidentified. Study-wide results and limits: Long-lived donors had more naive CD4+ cells and higher diversity than aged donors. Not knowing donor CMV status may have confounded expanded clonotype changes.

In terms of origin and age, donors were healthy Caucasian individuals from Russia aged about 6 to 95. For the second PCR, which ran for about 6 to 11 cycles, a sample-barcoded 5' primer and a J-beta primer mix were used. A tag from a template-switch adaptor with 12 random nucleotides marked each cDNA molecule. One entry per CDR3 protein results from TCRdb running MiXCR on the 5' RACE reads. The sample holds 700,000 or so distinct CDR3 sequences, 40% to 50% seen once. The CDR3 has 13 amino acids. Germline V lookup: CDR1 SGHDT, CDR2 YYEEEE. Trimming cost V 5 bases and J 8 bases, with 15 bases left between them.

Sample: blood. The gene calls are TRBV5-6 and TRBJ2-3, with D perhaps TRBD1 or TRBD2 (5 bases each). The TCR was taken from a man older than 75 in good health. CDR3 residues: CASRGTRILTQYF. In DNA form, the CDR3 reads TGTGCCAGCAGGGGGACGCGGATCCTTACGCAGTATTTT.